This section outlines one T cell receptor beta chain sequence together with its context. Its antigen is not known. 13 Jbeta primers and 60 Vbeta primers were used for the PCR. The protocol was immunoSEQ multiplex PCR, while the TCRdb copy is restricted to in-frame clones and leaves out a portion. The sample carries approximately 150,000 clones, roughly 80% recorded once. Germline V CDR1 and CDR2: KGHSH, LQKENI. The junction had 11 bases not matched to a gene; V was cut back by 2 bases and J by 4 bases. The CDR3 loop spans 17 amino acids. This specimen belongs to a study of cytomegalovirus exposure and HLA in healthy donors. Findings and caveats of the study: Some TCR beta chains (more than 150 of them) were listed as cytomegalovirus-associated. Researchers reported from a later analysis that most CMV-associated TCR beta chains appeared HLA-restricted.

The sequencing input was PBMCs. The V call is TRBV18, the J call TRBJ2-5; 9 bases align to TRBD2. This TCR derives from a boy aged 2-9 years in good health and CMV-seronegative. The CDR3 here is CASSPAPSGIWLETQYF. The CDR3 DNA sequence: TGTGCCAGCTCACCAGCCCCTAGCGGGATTTGGTTAGAGACCCAGTACTTC.